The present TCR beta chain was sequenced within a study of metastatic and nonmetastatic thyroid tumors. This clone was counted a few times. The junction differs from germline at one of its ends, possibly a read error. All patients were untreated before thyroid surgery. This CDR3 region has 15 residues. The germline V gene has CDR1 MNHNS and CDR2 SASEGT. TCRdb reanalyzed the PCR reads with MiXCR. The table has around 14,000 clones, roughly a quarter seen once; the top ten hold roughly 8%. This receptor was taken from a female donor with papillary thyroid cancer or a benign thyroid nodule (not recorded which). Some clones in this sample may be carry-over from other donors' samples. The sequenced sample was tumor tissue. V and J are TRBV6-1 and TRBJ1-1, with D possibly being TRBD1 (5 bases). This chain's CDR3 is CASSERWGADTESFF. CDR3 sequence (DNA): TGTGCCAGCAGTGAGAGGTGGGGCGCGGACACTGAATCTTTCTTT.